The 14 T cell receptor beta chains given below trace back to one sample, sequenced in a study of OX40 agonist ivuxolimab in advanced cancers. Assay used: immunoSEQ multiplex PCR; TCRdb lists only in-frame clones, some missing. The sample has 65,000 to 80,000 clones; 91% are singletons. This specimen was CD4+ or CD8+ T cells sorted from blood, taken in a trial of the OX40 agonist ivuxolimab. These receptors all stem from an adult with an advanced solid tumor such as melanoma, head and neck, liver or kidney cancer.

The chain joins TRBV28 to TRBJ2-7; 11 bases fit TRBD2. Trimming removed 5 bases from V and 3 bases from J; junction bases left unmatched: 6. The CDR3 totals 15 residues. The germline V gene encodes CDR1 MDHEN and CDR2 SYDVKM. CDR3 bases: TGTGCCAGCAGTCCCGTTAGCGGGAGGGTCTACGAGCAGTACTTC. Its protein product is CASSPVSGRVYEQYF.

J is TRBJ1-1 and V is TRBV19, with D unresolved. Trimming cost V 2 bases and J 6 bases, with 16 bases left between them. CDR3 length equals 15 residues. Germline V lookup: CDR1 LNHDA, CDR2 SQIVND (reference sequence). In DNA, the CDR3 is TGTGCCAGTAGTATACTACACAGTCTAGGGTCTGAAGCTTTCTTT. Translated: CASSILHSLGSEAFF.

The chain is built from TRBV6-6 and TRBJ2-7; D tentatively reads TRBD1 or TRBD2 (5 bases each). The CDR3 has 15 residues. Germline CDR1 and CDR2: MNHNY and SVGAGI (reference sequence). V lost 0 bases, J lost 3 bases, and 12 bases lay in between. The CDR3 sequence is CASSYSPRGLYEQYF. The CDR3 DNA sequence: TGTGCCAGCAGTTACTCGCCGAGGGGTCTCTACGAGCAGTACTTC.

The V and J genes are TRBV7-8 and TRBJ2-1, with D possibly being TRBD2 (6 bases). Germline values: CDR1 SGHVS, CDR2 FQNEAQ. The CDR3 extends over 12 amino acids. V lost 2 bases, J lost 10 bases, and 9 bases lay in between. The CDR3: CASSLPEGEQFF. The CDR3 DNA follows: TGTGCCAGCAGCTTACCGGAGGGGGAGCAGTTCTTC.

In DNA form, the CDR3 reads TGTGCCAGCAGCTTAGGCAGGGGGGCCACCGGGGAGCTGTTTTTT. Its protein is CASSLGRGATGELFF. This sequence joins TRBV11-2 and TRBJ2-2, with TRBD1 as a possible D gene (7 bases). The germline V gene encodes CDR1 SGHAT and CDR2 FQNNGV. V lost 1 base to trimming and J lost 4 bases, with 10 bases between them. There are 15 residues in the CDR3.

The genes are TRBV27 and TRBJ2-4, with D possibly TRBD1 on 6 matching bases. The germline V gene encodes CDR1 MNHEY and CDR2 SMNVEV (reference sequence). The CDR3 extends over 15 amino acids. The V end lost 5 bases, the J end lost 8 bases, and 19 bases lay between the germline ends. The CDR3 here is CASSPQQGAGDIQYF. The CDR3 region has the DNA TGTGCCAGCAGTCCTCAACAGGGAGCTGGGGACATTCAGTACTTC.

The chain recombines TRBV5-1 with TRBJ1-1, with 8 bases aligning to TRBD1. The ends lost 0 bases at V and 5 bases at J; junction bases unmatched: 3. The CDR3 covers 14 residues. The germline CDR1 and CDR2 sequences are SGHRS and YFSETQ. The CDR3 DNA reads TGCGCCAGCAGCTTGGTCAGGGGGCCAACTGAAGCTTTCTTT. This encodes CASSLVRGPTEAFF.

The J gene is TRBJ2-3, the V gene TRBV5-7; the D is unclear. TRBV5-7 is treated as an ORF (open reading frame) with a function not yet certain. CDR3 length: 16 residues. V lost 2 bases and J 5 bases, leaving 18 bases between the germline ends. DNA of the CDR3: TGTGCCAGCAGCTTTAACGGGCAGCCGACGGGAGATACGCAGTATTTT. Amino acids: CASSFNGQPTGDTQYF.

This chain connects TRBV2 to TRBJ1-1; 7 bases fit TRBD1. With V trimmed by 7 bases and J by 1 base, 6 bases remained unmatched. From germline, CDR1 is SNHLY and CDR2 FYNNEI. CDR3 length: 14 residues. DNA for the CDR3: TGTGCCAGCACCTGGACAGGAGAGAACACTGAAGCTTTCTTT. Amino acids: CASTWTGENTEAFF.

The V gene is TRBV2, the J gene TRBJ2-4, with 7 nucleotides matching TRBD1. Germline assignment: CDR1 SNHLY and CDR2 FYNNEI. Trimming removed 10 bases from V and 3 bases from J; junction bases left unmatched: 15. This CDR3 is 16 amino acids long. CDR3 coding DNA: TGTGCCACTTCCTTCCGAGGGGACAGATACAAAAACATTCAGTACTTC. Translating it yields CATSFRGDRYKNIQYF.

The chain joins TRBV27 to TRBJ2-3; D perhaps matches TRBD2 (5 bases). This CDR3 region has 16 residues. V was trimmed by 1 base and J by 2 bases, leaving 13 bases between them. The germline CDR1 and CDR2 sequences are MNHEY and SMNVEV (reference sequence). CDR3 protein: CASSLWGSEPTDTQYF. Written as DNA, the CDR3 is TGTGCCAGCAGTTTATGGGGTAGCGAGCCCACAGATACGCAGTATTTT.

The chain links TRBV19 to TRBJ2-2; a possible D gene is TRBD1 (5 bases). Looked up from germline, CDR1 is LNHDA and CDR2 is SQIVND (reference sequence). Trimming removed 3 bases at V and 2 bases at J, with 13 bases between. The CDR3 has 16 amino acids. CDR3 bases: TGTGCCAGTAGTATTCGTGGGCAGGGCAACACCGGGGAGCTGTTTTTT. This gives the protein CASSIRGQGNTGELFF.

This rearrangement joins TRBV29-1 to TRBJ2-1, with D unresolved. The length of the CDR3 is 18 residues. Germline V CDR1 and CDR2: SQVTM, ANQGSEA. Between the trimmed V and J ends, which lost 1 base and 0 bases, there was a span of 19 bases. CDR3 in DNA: TGCAGCGTTGAAGGCGGAGTGAATTTTTATAGCTCCTACAATGAGCAGTTCTTC. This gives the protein CSVEGGVNFYSSYNEQFF.

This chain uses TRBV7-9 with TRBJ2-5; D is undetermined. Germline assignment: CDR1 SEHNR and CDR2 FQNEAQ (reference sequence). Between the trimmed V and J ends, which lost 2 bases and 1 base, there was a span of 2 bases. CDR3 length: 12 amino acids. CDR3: CASSLTQETQYF. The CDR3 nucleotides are TGTGCCAGCAGCTTAACCCAAGAGACCCAGTACTTC. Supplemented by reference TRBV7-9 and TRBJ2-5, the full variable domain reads DTGVSQNPRHKITKRGQNVTFRCDPISEHNRLYWYRQTLGQGPEFLTYFQNEAQLEKSRLLSDRFSAERPKGSFSTLEIQRTEQGDSAMYLCASSLTQETQYFGPGTRLLVL.